These T cell receptor beta chains were read from a single sample in a study of neoadjuvant anti-PD-1 for oral cavity cancer. TCRdb's copy holds only in-frame clones and misses some; the assay was immunoSEQ multiplex PCR. The sample consists of about 15,000 clones, 36% of them appearing once. Sample: tumor tissue, taken after nivolumab (anti-PD-1) treatment. The receptor source for this set is a person aged 40 to 85 with oral cavity squamous cell carcinoma. CDR3s include the opening cysteine and the closing phenylalanine or tryptophan. The D gene is left open where the match is weak. Size is omitted from some rows. Given values are once, few, many or a class for expanded clones.

v_call	j_call	d_call	clone_size	cdr3_aa	cdr3_nt
TRBV19	TRBJ1-1	NA	few	CATSRGTNTEAFF	TGTGCCACAAGTAGGGGGACGAACACTGAAGCTTTCTTT
TRBV29-1	TRBJ2-7	NA	many	CSVAQDGWEQYF	TGCAGCGTTGCACAGGACGGGTGGGAGCAGTACTTC
TRBV7-6	TRBJ2-7	NA	NA	CASSLSSSYEQYF	TGCGCCAGCAGCTTGTCCAGCTCCTACGAGCAGTACTTC
TRBV5-4	TRBJ1-2	NA	few	CASSLDRVLNGYTF	TGTGCCAGCAGCTTGGACAGGGTGCTTAATGGCTACACCTTC
TRBV6-6	TRBJ1-2	TRBD1	few	CASSYSEGAQTF	TGTGCCAGCAGTTACTCAGAGGGGGCACAGACCTTC
TRBV2	TRBJ1-2	NA	NA	CASTGAGANYGYTF	TGTGCCAGCACAGGGGCGGGGGCTAACTATGGCTACACCTTC
TRBV5-5	TRBJ2-7	NA	large	CASSLGRTATYEQYF	TGTGCCAGCAGCTTAGGGCGGACAGCAACCTACGAGCAGTACTTC
TRBV4-3	TRBJ2-3	NA	NA	CASSQDIALPRDTQYF	TGCGCCAGCAGCCAAGATATTGCCCTACCCAGGGATACGCAGTATTTT
TRBV7-2	TRBJ1-2	NA	NA	CASSLGQSYGYTF	TGTGCCAGCAGCTTAGGACAGAGCTATGGCTACACCTTC
TRBV18	TRBJ1-5	NA	few	CASSPEDGSNQPQHF	TGTGCCAGCTCACCAGAAGACGGTAGCAATCAGCCCCAGCATTTT
TRBV5-6	TRBJ1-2	NA	NA	CASSSDGDGGNWYGYTF	TGTGCCAGCAGCTCGGACGGAGACGGGGGTAACTGGTATGGCTACACCTTC
TRBV4-3	TRBJ2-3	TRBD2	NA	CASSQDGSGGRDTQYF	TGCGCCAGCAGCCAAGATGGTAGCGGGGGGAGAGATACGCAGTATTTT
TRBV7-9	TRBJ2-1	TRBD2	NA	CASDPAGLAAYNEQFF	TGTGCCAGCGACCCCGCGGGACTAGCGGCCTACAATGAGCAGTTCTTC
TRBV28	TRBJ1-5	TRBD1	NA	CASRGQGSSNQPQHF	TGTGCCAGCAGGGGACAGGGTAGTAGCAATCAGCCCCAGCATTTT
TRBV7-3	TRBJ2-2	NA	NA	CASSFIQELFF	TGTGCCAGCAGCTTTATACAAGAGCTGTTTTTT
TRBV7-9	TRBJ2-5	NA	NA	CASSPRASETQYF	TGTGCCAGCAGCCCTAGGGCCTCGGAGACCCAGTACTTC
TRBV27	TRBJ2-7	TRBD1	NA	CASSFAQGAYEQYF	TGTGCCAGCAGTTTCGCACAGGGGGCCTACGAGCAGTACTTC
TRBV6-1	TRBJ1-5	TRBD1	NA	CASSEAGQFGQPQHF	TGTGCCAGCAGTGAAGCGGGACAGTTCGGGCAGCCCCAGCATTTT
TRBV9	TRBJ2-6	TRBD2	NA	CASSPRGTSASGANVLTF	TGTGCCAGCAGCCCGCGAGGGACTAGCGCCTCTGGGGCCAACGTCCTGACTTTC
TRBV10-2	TRBJ2-1	NA	NA	CASSQGQGEQFF	TGCGCCAGCAGTCAGGGGCAAGGTGAGCAGTTCTTC
TRBV7-9	TRBJ1-6	NA	few	CASSLRDGKYNSPLHF	TGTGCCAGCAGCTTACGGGACGGCAAATATAATTCACCCCTCCACTTT
TRBV28	TRBJ2-4	TRBD1	few	CASSSGQGASIQYF	TGTGCCAGCAGTTCCGGACAGGGGGCGAGCATTCAGTACTTC
TRBV4-2	TRBJ1-5	NA	few	CASSQEGGNSNQPQHF	TGTGCCAGCAGCCAAGAGGGGGGGAATAGCAATCAGCCCCAGCATTTT